This T cell receptor beta chain was recovered during a study of cytomegalovirus exposure and HLA in healthy donors. Study context: The roughly 130 validation repertoires used the same platform as the roughly 700 first-cohort repertoires (as reported by a later analysis). Study-wide points: Specificity for CMV antigens was confirmed in vitro for a few of the CMV-associated chains. The classifier reportedly diagnosed cytomegalovirus status with high specificity and sensitivity. Many donors shared some public TCRs, even though most TCR sequences were rare.

CDR3 length: 16 residues. Germline-derived CDR1 and CDR2 are SGDLS and YYNGEE. V shed 3 bases, J shed 3 bases, and the junction held 6 bases outside the gene matches. Profiling relied on immunoSEQ multiplex PCR, and the TCRdb table lists in-frame clones only, not all of them. The data show about 220,000 clones, with about 86% seen just once and about 3% held by the top ten. On this clone: Its specificity is unknown.

The rearrangement uses TRBV9 and TRBJ2-2; TRBD2 matches 9 bases. The sequenced sample consisted of PBMCs. The TCR was taken from a man aged 18 to 35 in good health and CMV-seronegative. The chain's CDR3 is CASSAGGGGDTGELFF. The CDR3, as DNA: TGTGCCAGCAGCGCAGGAGGCGGGGGGGACACCGGGGAGCTGTTTTTT.